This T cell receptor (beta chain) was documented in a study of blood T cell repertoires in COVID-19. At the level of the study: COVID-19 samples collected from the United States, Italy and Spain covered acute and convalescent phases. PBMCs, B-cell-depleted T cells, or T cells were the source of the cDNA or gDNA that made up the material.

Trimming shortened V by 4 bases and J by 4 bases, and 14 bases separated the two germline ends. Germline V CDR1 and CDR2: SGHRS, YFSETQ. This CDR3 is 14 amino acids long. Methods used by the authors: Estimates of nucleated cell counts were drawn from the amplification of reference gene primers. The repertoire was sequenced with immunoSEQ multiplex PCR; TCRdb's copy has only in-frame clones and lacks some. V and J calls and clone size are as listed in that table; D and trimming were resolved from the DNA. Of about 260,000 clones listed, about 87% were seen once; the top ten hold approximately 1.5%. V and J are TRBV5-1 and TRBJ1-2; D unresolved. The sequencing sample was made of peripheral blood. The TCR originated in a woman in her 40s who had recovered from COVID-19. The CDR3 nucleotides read TGCGCCAGCAGCGCCACCGCAGGAGGCTATGGCTACACCTTC. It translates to CASSATAGGYGYTF.